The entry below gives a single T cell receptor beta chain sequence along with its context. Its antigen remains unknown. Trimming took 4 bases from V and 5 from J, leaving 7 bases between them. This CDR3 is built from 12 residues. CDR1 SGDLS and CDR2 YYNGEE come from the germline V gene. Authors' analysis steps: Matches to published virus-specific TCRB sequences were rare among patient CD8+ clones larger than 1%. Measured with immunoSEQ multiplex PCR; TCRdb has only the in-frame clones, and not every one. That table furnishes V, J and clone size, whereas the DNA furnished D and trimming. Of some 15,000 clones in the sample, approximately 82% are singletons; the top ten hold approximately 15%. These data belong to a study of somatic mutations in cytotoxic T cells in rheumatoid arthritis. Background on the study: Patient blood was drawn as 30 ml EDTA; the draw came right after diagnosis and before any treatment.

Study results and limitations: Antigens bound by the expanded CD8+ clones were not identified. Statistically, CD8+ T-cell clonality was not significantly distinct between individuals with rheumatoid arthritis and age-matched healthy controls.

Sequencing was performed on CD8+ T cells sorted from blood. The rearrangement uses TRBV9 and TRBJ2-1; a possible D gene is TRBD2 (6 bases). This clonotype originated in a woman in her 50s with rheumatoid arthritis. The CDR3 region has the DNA TGTGCCAGCAGCCCGGGAGACAATGAGCAGTTCTTC. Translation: CASSPGDNEQFF.